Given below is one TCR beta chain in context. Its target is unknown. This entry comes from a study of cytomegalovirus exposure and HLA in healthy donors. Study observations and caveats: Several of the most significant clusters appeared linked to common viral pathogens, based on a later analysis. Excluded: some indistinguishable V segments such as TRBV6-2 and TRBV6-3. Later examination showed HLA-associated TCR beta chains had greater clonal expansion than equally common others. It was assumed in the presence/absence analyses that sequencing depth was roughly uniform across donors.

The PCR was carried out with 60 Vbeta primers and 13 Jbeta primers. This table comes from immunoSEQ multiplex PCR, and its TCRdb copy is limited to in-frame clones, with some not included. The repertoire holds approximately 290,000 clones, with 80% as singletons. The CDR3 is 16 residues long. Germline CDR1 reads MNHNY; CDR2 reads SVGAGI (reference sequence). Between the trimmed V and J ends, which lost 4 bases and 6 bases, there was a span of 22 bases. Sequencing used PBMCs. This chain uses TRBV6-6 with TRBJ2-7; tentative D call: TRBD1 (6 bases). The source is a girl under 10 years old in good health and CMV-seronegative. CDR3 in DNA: TGTGCCAGCAGTTCGCCTGGAACAGGGAACCGGGGCGAGCAGTACTTC. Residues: CASSSPGTGNRGEQYF.